Listed below are T cell receptor beta chains from one sample, sequenced in a study of CXCR3-negative and CXCR3-positive naive CD8 T cells. Reanalyzing the 5' RACE reads, TCRdb keeps one entry per CDR3 protein, without DNA. In all, the sample yields some 120,000 distinct CDR3 sequences. The specimen sequenced was naive CXCR3+ CD8+ T cells from blood. The receptors derive from a human donor in good health. Some clones in this sample may be carry-over from other donors' samples. Each CDR3 is given with its conserved first and last residue.

v_call: TRBV7-2; j_call: TRBJ2-7; cdr3_aa: CASSLAPYEQYF
v_call: TRBV7-3; j_call: TRBJ2-5; cdr3_aa: CASSPGPRQETQYF
v_call: TRBV7-3; j_call: TRBJ2-5; cdr3_aa: CASSSFARETQYF
v_call: TRBV29-1; j_call: TRBJ2-2; cdr3_aa: CSVLAGAARELFF
v_call: TRBV7-2; j_call: TRBJ2-5; cdr3_aa: CASSPVRPEETQYF
v_call: TRBV12-5; j_call: TRBJ2-7; cdr3_aa: CASGLVQTGGNYEQYF
v_call: TRBV7-8; j_call: TRBJ2-5; cdr3_aa: CASSPEGGEATQYF
v_call: TRBV7-6; j_call: TRBJ1-6; cdr3_aa: CASSFSSSYNSPLHF
v_call: TRBV6-5; j_call: TRBJ1-1; cdr3_aa: CASSYSIGGQNTVNTEAFF
v_call: TRBV29-1; j_call: TRBJ1-1; cdr3_aa: CSVSRNTEALF
v_call: TRBV28; j_call: TRBJ2-5; cdr3_aa: CASRQGGTQYF
v_call: TRBV21-1; j_call: TRBJ2-3; cdr3_aa: CASSNSWSTDTQYF
v_call: TRBV2; j_call: TRBJ2-2; cdr3_aa: CASSVLTSGSDTGELFF
v_call: TRBV12-3/TRBV12-4; j_call: TRBJ1-1; cdr3_aa: CASSYGVEAFF
v_call: TRBV5-5; j_call: TRBJ1-2; cdr3_aa: CASSDTRGGDGYTF
v_call: TRBV7-6; j_call: TRBJ1-1; cdr3_aa: CASSPRVGMLGRNYEAFF
v_call: TRBV7-9; j_call: TRBJ1-2; cdr3_aa: CASSLAGYGYTF
v_call: TRBV29-1; j_call: TRBJ2-2; cdr3_aa: CSVLAVTGELFF
v_call: TRBV7-8; j_call: TRBJ2-5; cdr3_aa: CASSLVGTLFGETQYF
v_call: TRBV27; j_call: TRBJ2-7; cdr3_aa: CASSSGDLYEQYF
v_call: TRBV12-3/TRBV12-4; j_call: TRBJ2-7; cdr3_aa: CASSPGRLYEQYF
v_call: TRBV12-3/TRBV12-4; j_call: TRBJ2-1; cdr3_aa: CASSRPPWDEQFF
v_call: TRBV6-5; j_call: TRBJ2-7; cdr3_aa: CAGSAVPTGGRGNEQYF
v_call: TRBV6-2/TRBV6-3; j_call: TRBJ2-1; cdr3_aa: CASMPEAGLRNEQFF
v_call: TRBV18; j_call: TRBJ2-5; cdr3_aa: CASSPPGTGQETQYF
v_call: TRBV27; j_call: TRBJ1-2; cdr3_aa: CASSSPGPALYYGYTF
v_call: TRBV2; j_call: TRBJ2-7; cdr3_aa: CASSDSSPYEQYF
v_call: TRBV3-1; j_call: TRBJ2-2; cdr3_aa: CASSRYLDDNTGELFF
v_call: TRBV4-1; j_call: TRBJ1-1; cdr3_aa: CASSPVTQYTEAFF
v_call: TRBV7-8; j_call: TRBJ2-7; cdr3_aa: CASSFLGGLSYEQYF
v_call: TRBV7-7; j_call: TRBJ2-1; cdr3_aa: CASSFLGNNEQFF
v_call: TRBV20-1; j_call: TRBJ2-3; cdr3_aa: CSASELLAGGDTQYF
v_call: TRBV3-1; j_call: TRBJ2-5; cdr3_aa: CASSQDNGLQGTTQYF
v_call: TRBV24-1; j_call: TRBJ2-1; cdr3_aa: CATREAGGNEQFF
v_call: TRBV5-1; j_call: TRBJ1-4; cdr3_aa: CASSLSGGHEKLFF
v_call: TRBV7-6; j_call: TRBJ2-2; cdr3_aa: CASSLESGLNTGELFF
v_call: TRBV27; j_call: TRBJ2-7; cdr3_aa: CASSLRTGREQYF
v_call: TRBV29-1; j_call: TRBJ2-2; cdr3_aa: CSVRPGTGVGGELFF
v_call: TRBV7-6; j_call: TRBJ2-1; cdr3_aa: CASSRTSFNEQFF
v_call: TRBV7-9; j_call: TRBJ2-7; cdr3_aa: CASSAGGLEQYF
v_call: TRBV7-6; j_call: TRBJ2-1; cdr3_aa: CASSPLYNEQFF
v_call: TRBV27; j_call: TRBJ2-1; cdr3_aa: CASSLGQGAGGQFF